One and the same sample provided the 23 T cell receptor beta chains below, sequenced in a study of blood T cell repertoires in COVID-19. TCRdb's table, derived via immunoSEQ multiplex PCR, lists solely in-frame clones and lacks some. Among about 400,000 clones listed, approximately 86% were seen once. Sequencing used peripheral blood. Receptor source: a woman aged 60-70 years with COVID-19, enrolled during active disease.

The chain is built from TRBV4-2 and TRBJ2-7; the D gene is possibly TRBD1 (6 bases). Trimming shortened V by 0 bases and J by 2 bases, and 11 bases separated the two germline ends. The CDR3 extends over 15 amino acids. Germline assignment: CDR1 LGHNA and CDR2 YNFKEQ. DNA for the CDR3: TGTGCCAGCAGCCAAGAACCAGAGGGGGCCTACGAGCAGTACTTC. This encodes CASSQEPEGAYEQYF.

The CDR3: CASRRLAGGSTDTQYF. The CDR3 region has the DNA TGTGCCAGCAGACGCCTCGCGGGGGGTAGCACAGATACGCAGTATTTT. The chain joins TRBV6-6 to TRBJ2-3, with 8 bases that match TRBD2. There are 16 residues in the CDR3. Looked up from germline, CDR1 is MNHNY and CDR2 is SVGAGI (reference sequence). The V segment lost 6 bases and the J segment 0 bases; nucleotides outside the gene matches: 8.

The CDR3 bases are TGTGCCAGCAGTTTCTCAGGTCATGAGCAGTTCTTC. This translates into CASSFSGHEQFF. The chain uses TRBV12-3 or TRBV12-4 and TRBJ2-1; D remains unclear. V dropped 3 bases and J dropped 8 bases, with 8 bases sitting between them. The CDR3 runs 12 residues.

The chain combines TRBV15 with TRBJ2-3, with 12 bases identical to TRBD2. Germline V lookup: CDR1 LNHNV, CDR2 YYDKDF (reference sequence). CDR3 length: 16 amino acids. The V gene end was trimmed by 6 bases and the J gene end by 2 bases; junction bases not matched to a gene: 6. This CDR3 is CATRLAGGRNTDTQYF. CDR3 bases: TGTGCCACCAGACTAGCGGGGGGCCGAAACACAGATACGCAGTATTTT. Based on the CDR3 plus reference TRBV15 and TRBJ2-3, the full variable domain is DAMVIQNPRYQVTQFGKPVTLSCSQTLNHNVMYWYQQKSSQAPKLLFHYYDKDFNNEADTPDNFQSRRPNTSFCFLDIRSPGLGDTAMYLCATRLAGGRNTDTQYFGPGTRLTVL.

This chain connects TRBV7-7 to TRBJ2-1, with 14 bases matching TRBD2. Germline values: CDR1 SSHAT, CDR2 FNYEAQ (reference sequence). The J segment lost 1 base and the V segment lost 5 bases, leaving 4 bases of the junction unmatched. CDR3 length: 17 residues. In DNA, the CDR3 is TGTGCCAGCAGCCCCGGACTAGCGGGGGGTTCCTACAATGAGCAGTTCTTC. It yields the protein CASSPGLAGGSYNEQFF.

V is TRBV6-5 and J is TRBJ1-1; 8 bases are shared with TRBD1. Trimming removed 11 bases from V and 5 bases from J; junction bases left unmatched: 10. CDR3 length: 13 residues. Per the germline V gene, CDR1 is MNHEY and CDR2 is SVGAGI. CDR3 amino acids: CAASWTGKTEAFF. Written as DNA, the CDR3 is TGTGCCGCCTCTTGGACAGGGAAAACTGAAGCTTTCTTT.

For the CDR3, the DNA is TGTGCCAGCTCACCTTCTGACACTGCACAAAATTCACCCCTCCACTTT. This gives the protein CASSPSDTAQNSPLHF. V is TRBV18 and J is TRBJ1-6, with D unclear. CDR1 is KGHSH and CDR2 is LQKENI in the germline V gene. CDR3 size: 16 residues. Trimming shortened V by 3 bases and J by 7 bases, and 16 bases separated the two germline ends.

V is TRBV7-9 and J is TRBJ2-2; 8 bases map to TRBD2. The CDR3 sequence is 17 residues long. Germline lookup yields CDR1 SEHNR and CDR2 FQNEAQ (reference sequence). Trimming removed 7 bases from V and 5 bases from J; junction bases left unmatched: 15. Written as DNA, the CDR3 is TGTGCCAGCAACGAGCCGCCGGGGGGGCGAAAAACCGGGGAGCTGTTTTTT. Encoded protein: CASNEPPGGRKTGELFF.

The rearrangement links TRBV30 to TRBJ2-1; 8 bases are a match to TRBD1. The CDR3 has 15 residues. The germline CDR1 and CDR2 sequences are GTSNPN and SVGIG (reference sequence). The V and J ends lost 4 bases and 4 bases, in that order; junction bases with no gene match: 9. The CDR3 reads CAWTWGTGRYNEQFF. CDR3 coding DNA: TGTGCCTGGACCTGGGGGACAGGTAGATACAATGAGCAGTTCTTC.

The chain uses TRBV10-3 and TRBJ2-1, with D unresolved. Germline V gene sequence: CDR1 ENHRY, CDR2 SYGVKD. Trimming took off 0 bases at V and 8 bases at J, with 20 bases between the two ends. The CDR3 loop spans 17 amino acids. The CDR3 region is CAISESLLADNPYEQFF. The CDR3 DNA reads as TGTGCCATCAGTGAGTCATTGTTGGCAGACAACCCCTATGAGCAGTTCTTC.

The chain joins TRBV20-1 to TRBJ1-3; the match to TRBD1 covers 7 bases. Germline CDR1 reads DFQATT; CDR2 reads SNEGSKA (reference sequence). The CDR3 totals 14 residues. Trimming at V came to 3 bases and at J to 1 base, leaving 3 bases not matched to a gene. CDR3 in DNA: TGCAGTGCTAGTGAGACAGGGTCTGGAAACACCATATATTTT. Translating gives CSASETGSGNTIYF.

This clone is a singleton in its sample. The CDR3 nucleotides read TGTGCCAGCGCGCTAGCGGGGGATTCCTCCTACGAGCAGTACTTC. Protein sequence: CASALAGDSSYEQYF. The V and J genes are TRBV9 and TRBJ2-7; 10 nucleotides align to TRBD2. The V segment lost 7 bases and the J segment 0 bases; nucleotides outside the gene matches: 7. CDR3 length: 15 amino acids. From germline, CDR1 is SGDLS and CDR2 YYNGEE.

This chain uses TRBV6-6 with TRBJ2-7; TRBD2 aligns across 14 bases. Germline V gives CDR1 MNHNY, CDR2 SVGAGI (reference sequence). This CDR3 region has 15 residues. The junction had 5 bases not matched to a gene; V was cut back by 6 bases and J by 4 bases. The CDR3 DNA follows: TGTGCCAGCAGACCCGGGACTAGCGGGGGATACGAGCAGTACTTC. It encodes CASRPGTSGGYEQYF.

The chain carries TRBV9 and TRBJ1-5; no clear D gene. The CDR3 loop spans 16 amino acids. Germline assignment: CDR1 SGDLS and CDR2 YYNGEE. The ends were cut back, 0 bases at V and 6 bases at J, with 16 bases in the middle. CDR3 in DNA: TGTGCCAGCAGCGTAGGTCGGGGTGGCTGGGGTCAGCCCCAGCATTTT. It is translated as CASSVGRGGWGQPQHF.

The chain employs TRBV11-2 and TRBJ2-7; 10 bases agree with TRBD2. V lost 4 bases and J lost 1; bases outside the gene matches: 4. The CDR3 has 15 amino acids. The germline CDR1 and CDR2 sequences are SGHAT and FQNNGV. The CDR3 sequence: CASSSSGGPSYEQYF. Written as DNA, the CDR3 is TGTGCCAGCAGCTCTAGCGGGGGCCCTTCCTACGAGCAGTACTTC.

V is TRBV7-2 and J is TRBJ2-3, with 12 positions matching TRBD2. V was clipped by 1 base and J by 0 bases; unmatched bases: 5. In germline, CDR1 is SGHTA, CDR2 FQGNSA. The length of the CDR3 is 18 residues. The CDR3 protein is CASSLGASGGASTDTQYF. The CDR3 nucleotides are TGTGCCAGCAGCTTAGGGGCTAGCGGGGGGGCAAGCACAGATACGCAGTATTTT.

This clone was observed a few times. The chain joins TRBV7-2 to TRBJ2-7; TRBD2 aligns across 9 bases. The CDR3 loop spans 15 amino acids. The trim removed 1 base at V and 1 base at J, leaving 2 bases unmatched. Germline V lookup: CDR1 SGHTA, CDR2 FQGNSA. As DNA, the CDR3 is TGTGCCAGCAGCTTAGGAAGCGGGGGGTCCTACGAGCAGTACTTC. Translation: CASSLGSGGSYEQYF.

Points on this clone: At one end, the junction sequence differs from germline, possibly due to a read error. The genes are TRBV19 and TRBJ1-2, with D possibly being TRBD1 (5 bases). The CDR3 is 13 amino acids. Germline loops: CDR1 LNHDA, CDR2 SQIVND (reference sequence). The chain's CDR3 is CASSIGRRRDPLF. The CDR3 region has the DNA TGTGCCAGTAGTATAGGTAGGCGGAGGGACCCACTCTTC.

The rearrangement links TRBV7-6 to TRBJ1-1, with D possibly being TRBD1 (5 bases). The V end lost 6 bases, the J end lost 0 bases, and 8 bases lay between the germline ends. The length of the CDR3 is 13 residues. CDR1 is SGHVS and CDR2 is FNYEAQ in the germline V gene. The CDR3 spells CASSGGVNTEAFF. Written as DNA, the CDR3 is TGTGCCAGCAGTGGGGGGGTGAACACTGAAGCTTTCTTT.

The CDR3 DNA is TGTGCCAGCAAACGCCCAGGGACAGGGGCGTATGGCTACACCTTC. Translating gives CASKRPGTGAYGYTF. V gene TRBV19 combines with J gene TRBJ1-2, with 10 nucleotides matching TRBD1. From germline, CDR1 is LNHDA and CDR2 SQIVND (reference sequence). This CDR3 spans 15 amino acids. The junction had 12 bases not matched to a gene; V was cut back by 9 bases and J by 5 bases. The complete variable domain, with remaining parts taken from reference TRBV19 and TRBJ1-2, reads DGGITQSPKYLFRKEGQNVTLSCEQNLNHDAMYWYRQDPGQGLRLIYYSQIVNDFQKGDIAEGYSVSREKKESFPLTVTSAQKNPTAFYLCASKRPGTGAYGYTFGSGTRLTVV.

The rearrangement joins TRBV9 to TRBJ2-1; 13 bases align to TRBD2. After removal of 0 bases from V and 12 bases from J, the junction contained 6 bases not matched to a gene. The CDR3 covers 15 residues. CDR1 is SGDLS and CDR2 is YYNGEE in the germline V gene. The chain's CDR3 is CASSVGLAGGSWQFF. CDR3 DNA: TGTGCCAGCAGCGTAGGACTAGCGGGGGGTTCCTGGCAGTTCTTC. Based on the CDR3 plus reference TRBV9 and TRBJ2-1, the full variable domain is DSGVTQTPKHLITATGQRVTLRCSPRSGDLSVYWYQQSLDQGLQFLIQYYNGEERAKGNILERFSAQQFPDLHSELNLSSLELGDSALYFCASSVGLAGGSWQFFGPGTRLTVL.

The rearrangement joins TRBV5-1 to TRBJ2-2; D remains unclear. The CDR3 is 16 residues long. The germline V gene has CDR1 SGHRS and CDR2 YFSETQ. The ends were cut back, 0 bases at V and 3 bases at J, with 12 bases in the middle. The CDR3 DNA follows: TGCGCCAGCAGCTTGGCCGCCAGGCCTGACACCGGGGAGCTGTTTTTT. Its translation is CASSLAARPDTGELFF.

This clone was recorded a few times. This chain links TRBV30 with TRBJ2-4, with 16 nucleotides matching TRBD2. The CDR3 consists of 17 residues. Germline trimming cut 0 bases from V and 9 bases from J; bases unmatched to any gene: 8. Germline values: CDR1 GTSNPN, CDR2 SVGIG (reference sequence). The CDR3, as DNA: TGTGCCTGGAGTGTACCCGGGACTAGCGGGGGGGCGGGCATTCAGTACTTC. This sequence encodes CAWSVPGTSGGAGIQYF.